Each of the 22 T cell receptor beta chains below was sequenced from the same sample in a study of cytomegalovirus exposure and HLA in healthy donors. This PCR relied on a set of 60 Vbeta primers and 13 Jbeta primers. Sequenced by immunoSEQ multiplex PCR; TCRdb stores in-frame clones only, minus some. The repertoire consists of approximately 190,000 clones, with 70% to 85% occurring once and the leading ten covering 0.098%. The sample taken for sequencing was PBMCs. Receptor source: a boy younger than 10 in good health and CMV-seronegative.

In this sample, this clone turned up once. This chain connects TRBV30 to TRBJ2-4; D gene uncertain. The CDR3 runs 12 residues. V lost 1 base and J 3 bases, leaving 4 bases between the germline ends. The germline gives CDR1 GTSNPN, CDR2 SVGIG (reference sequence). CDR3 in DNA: TGTGCCTGGAGTGGCAGCAAAAACATTCAGTACTTC. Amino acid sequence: CAWSGSKNIQYF.

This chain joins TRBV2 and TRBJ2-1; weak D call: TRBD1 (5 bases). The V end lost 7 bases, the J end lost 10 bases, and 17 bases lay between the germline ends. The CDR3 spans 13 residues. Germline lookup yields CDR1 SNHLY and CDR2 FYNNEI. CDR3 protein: CASTSWTSGEQFF. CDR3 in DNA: TGTGCCAGCACCTCGTGGACAAGTGGAGAGCAGTTCTTC.

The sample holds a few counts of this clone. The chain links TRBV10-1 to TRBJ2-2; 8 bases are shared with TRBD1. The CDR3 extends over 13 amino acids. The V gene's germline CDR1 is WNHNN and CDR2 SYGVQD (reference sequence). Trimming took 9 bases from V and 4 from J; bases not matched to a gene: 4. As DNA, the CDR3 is TGCGCCAGGAGGACAGGGTCCACCGGGGAGCTGTTTTTT. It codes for CARRTGSTGELFF.

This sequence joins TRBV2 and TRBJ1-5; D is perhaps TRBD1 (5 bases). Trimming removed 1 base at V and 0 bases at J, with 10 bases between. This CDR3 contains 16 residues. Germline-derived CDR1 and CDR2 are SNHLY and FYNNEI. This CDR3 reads CASSEGRGGSNQPQHF. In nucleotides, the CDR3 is TGTGCCAGCAGTGAAGGGAGGGGAGGTAGCAATCAGCCCCAGCATTTT.

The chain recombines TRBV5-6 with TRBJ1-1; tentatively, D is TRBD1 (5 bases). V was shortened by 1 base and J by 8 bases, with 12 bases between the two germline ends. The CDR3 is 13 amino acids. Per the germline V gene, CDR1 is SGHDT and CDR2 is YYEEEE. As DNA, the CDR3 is TGTGCCAGCAGCTTGAGCTCAGGGAACGAAGCTTTCTTT. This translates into CASSLSSGNEAFF.

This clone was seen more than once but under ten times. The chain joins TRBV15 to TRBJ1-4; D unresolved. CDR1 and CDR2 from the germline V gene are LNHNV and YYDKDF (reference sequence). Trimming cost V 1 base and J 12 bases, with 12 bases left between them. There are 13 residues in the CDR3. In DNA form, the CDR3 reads TGTGCCACCAGCAGAGTCGGTCGGCAGGAACTGTTTTTT. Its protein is CATSRVGRQELFF.

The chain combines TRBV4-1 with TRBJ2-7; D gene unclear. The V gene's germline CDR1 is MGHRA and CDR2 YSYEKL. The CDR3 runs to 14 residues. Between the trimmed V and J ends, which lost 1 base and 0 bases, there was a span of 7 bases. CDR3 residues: CASSQAVNSYEQYF. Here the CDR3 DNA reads TGCGCCAGCAGCCAAGCGGTTAACTCCTACGAGCAGTACTTC.

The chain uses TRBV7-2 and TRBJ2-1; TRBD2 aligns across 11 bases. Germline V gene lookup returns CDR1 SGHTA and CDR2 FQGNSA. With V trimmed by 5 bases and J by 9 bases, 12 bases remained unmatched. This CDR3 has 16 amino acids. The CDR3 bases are TGTGCCAGCAGCCCAACATTAGCGGGGGGGCCGGGTGAGCAGTTCTTC. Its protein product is CASSPTLAGGPGEQFF.

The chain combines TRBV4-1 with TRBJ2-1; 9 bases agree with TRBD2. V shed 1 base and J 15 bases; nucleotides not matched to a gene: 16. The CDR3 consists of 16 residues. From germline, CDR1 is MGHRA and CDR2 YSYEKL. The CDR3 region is CASSQVGTSKNSSRFF. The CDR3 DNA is TGCGCCAGCAGCCAAGTCGGGACTAGCAAAAATAGCAGTCGGTTCTTC.

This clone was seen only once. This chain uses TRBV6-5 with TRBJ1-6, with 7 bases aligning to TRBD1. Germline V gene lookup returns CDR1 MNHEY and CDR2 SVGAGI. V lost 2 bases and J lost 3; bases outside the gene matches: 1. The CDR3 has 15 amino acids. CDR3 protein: CASSYGTDYNSPLHF. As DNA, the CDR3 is TGTGCCAGCAGTTACGGGACAGACTATAATTCACCCCTCCACTTT.

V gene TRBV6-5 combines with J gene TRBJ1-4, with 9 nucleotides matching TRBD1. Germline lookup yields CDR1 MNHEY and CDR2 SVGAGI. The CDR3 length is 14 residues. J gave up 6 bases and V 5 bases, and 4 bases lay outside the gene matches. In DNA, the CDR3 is TGTGCCAGCAGTACATGGACAGGGGATGAAAAACTGTTTTTT. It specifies CASSTWTGDEKLFF.

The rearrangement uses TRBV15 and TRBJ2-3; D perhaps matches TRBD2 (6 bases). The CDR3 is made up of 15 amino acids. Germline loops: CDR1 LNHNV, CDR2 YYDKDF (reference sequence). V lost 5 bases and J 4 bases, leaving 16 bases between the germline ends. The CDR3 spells CATSYFGGGADTQYF. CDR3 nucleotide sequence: TGTGCCACCAGCTACTTTGGCGGAGGGGCAGATACGCAGTATTTT.

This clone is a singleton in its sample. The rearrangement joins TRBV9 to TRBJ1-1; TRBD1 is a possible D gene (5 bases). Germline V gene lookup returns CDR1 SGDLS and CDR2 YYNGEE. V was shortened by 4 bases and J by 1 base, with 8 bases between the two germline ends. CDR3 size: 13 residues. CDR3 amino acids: CASSRGGNTEAFF. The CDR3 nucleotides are TGTGCCAGCAGCAGGGGCGGGAACACTGAAGCTTTCTTT.

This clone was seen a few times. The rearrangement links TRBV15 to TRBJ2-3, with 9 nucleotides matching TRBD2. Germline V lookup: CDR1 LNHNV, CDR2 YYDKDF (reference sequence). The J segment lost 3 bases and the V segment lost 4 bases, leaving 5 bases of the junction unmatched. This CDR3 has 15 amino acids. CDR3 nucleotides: TGTGCCACCAGCATTGGCGGGGGGGCAACAGATACGCAGTATTTT. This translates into CATSIGGGATDTQYF.

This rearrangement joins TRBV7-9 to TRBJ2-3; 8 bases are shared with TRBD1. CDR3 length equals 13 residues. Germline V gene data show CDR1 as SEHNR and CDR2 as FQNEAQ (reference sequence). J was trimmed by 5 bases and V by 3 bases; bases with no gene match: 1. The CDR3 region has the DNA TGTGCCAGCAGCTTGACAGGGGAAGATACGCAGTATTTT. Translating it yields CASSLTGEDTQYF.

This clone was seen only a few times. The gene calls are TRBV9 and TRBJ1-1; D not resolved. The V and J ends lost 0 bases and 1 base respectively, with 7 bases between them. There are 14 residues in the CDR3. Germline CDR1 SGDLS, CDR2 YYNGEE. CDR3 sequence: CASSVVGENTEAFF. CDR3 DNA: TGTGCCAGCAGCGTAGTGGGAGAGAACACTGAAGCTTTCTTT.

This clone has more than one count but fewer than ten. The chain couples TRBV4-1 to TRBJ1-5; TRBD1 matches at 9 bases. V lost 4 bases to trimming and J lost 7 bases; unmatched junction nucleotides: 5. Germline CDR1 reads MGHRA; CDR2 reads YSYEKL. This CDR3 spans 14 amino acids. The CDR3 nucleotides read TGCGCCAGCAGCCGCCCGGGACAGGGACAGCCCCAGCATTTT. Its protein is CASSRPGQGQPQHF.

CDR3 sequence: CASSLALAGSYETQYF. CDR3 in DNA: TGTGCCAGCAGCTTAGCTCTAGCGGGGTCTTATGAGACCCAGTACTTC. The gene calls are TRBV7-6 and TRBJ2-5, with 9 bases lining up with TRBD2. Germline V gene lookup returns CDR1 SGHVS and CDR2 FNYEAQ. This CDR3 has 16 amino acids. J lost 5 bases, V lost 0 bases, and 7 bases had no gene match.

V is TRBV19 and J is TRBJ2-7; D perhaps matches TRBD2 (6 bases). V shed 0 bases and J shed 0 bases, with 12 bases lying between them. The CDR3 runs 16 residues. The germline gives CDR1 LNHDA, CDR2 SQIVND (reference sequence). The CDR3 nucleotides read TGTGCCAGTAGTATAGACGGGGGATCTTTCTCCTACGAGCAGTACTTC. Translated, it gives CASSIDGGSFSYEQYF.

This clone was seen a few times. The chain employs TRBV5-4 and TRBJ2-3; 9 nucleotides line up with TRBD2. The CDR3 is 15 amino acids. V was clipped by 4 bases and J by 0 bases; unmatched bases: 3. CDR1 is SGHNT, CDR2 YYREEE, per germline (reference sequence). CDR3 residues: CASSRLAESTDTQYF. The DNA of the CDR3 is TGTGCCAGCAGCCGACTAGCGGAGAGCACAGATACGCAGTATTTT.

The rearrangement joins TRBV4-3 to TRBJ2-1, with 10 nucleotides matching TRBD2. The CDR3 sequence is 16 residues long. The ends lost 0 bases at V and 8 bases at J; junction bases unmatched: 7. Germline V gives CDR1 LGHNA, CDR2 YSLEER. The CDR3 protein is CASSQDLSGGVDEQFF. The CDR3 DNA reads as TGCGCCAGCAGCCAAGATCTCAGCGGGGGGGTCGATGAGCAGTTCTTC.

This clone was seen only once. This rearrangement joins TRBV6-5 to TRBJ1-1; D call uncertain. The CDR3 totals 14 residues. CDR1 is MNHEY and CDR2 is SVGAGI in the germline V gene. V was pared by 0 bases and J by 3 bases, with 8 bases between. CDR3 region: CASSYSRDHTEAFF. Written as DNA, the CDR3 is TGTGCCAGCAGTTACTCGAGGGATCACACTGAAGCTTTCTTT.